Shown below are 20 T cell receptor beta chains from a single sample sequenced in a study of T cells expressing NK-cell markers. TCRdb re-called the 5' RACE reads and shows each CDR3 protein once, DNA omitted. This sample's table reports about 260,000 distinct CDR3 sequences. The sequenced sample was blood T cells: a sorted CD56 or NKG2C T cell subset, CD4+ or CD8+ T cells, or bulk PBMC T cells (not recorded which). These TCRs come from a woman aged 18-70 years in good health.

The chain links TRBV20-1 to TRBJ2-5; no DNA is available, so the TRBD1 call from TCRdb remains unchecked. The CDR3 totals 12 residues. CDR1 is DFQATT, CDR2 SNEGSKA, per germline (reference sequence). The CDR3 is CSVAGQKETQYF.

This chain links TRBV29-1 with TRBJ2-3; the D call from TCRdb, TRBD2, cannot be confirmed without DNA. The CDR3 has 12 amino acids. Germline V CDR1 and CDR2: SQVTM, ANQGSEA. CDR3 protein: CSGVSGTDTQYF.

The V gene is TRBV2, the J gene TRBJ1-5; TCRdb gives TRBD1 as the D gene, but with no DNA this cannot be confirmed. Germline lookup yields CDR1 SNHLY and CDR2 FYNNEI. This CDR3 has 15 amino acids. CDR3 loop: CASSKGQGENQPQHF.

This chain uses TRBV7-2 with TRBJ2-1; as DNA is missing, the TRBD1 call by TCRdb cannot be tested. The germline V gene has CDR1 SGHTA and CDR2 FQGNSA. CDR3 length: 15 residues. The CDR3 protein is CASRATGTGVNEQFF. The full variable domain, its missing parts supplied by reference TRBV7-2 and TRBJ2-1, is GAGVSQSPSNKVTEKGKDVELRCDPISGHTALYWYRQSLGQGLEFLIYFQGNSAPDKSGLPSDRFSAERTGGSVSTLTIQRTQQEDSAVYLCASRATGTGVNEQFFGPGTRLTVL.

The chain is built from TRBV12-3 or TRBV12-4 and TRBJ1-2. The length of the CDR3 is 11 residues. CDR3 sequence reads: CASRALGGYTF.

This rearrangement joins TRBV20-1 to TRBJ1-1. CDR3 length: 11 amino acids. Germline V CDR1 and CDR2: DFQATT, SNEGSKA (reference sequence). The chain's CDR3 is CSARFKVEAFF.

V gene TRBV3-1 combines with J gene TRBJ2-1; lacking DNA, the TRBD2 call made by TCRdb goes unchecked. The CDR3 covers 13 residues. The germline CDR1 and CDR2 sequences are LGHDT and YNNKEL (reference sequence). The chain's CDR3 is CASSQGSAPEQFF.

The rearrangement links TRBV7-9 to TRBJ2-1; the D call of TRBD1 rests on TCRdb alone, since no DNA is present to check it. CDR1 is SEHNR, CDR2 FQNEAQ, per germline (reference sequence). The CDR3 contains 15 residues. CDR3 amino acids: CASSLDAGGYNEQFF.

The CDR3 loop reads CASSSQIQRTRSTDTQYF. The chain links TRBV5-4 to TRBJ2-3; TCRdb returns TRBD2, unconfirmable since there is no DNA. Germline V gene data show CDR1 as SGHNT and CDR2 as YYREEE (reference sequence). The CDR3 consists of 18 residues.

This sequence joins TRBV6-5 and TRBJ1-6. The length of the CDR3 is 17 residues. Per germline, CDR1 MNHEY and CDR2 SVGAGI. The CDR3: CASSYSRRENGNSPLHF.

This chain connects TRBV5-1 to TRBJ2-7; TCRdb calls TRBD2, which cannot be checked without DNA. Germline V gene lookup returns CDR1 SGHRS and CDR2 YFSETQ. The CDR3 totals 16 residues. CDR3: CASSLLLAGLSYEQYF.

The chain joins TRBV7-2 to TRBJ2-3; TCRdb picks TRBD2, but there is no DNA to check that call. Germline V lookup: CDR1 SGHTA, CDR2 FQGNSA. CDR3 length: 17 amino acids. CDR3 sequence reads: CASSLRTSGGFTDTQYF.

The V and J genes are TRBV6-2 or TRBV6-3 and TRBJ2-7; there is no DNA to check the TCRdb D call of TRBD2. The germline V gene has CDR1 MNHEY and CDR2 SVGEGT. This CDR3 region has 11 residues. The CDR3 here is CASRGPERIDF.

This chain joins TRBV20-1 and TRBJ2-2. The CDR3 loop spans 11 amino acids. CDR1 is DFQATT, CDR2 SNEGSKA, per germline (reference sequence). CDR3 loop: CSAATTGELFF.

The rearrangement uses TRBV11-1 and TRBJ2-5; as DNA is missing, the TRBD1 call by TCRdb cannot be tested. Germline assignment: CDR1 SGHAT and CDR2 FQDESV (reference sequence). The length of the CDR3 is 15 residues. The CDR3 sequence is CASSPRADNQETQYF.

The V gene is TRBV20-1, the J gene TRBJ2-3; the TCRdb call, TRBD2, lacks DNA for checking. This CDR3 is 15 amino acids long. Looked up from germline, CDR1 is DFQATT and CDR2 is SNEGSKA (reference sequence). This CDR3 reads CSARTSGRAGDTQYF.

V gene TRBV11-3 combines with J gene TRBJ2-7; checking the TCRdb D call of TRBD2 is not possible without DNA. The CDR3 sequence is 16 residues long. Germline V gene lookup returns CDR1 SGHNT and CDR2 YENEEA. The CDR3 here is CASSLDSGLAGSEQYF.

The chain combines TRBV11-2 with TRBJ2-5; TCRdb selects TRBD2, and the lack of DNA leaves this call unchecked. The CDR3 covers 15 residues. Germline values: CDR1 SGHAT, CDR2 FQNNGV. CDR3 sequence: CASRSPRAFEETQYF.

The rearrangement links TRBV18 to TRBJ2-7. Germline V CDR1 and CDR2: KGHSH, LQKENI. The CDR3 is 12 residues long. The chain's CDR3 is CASSPTGGEQYF.

The J gene is TRBJ2-3, the V gene TRBV24-1; the TRBD1 assignment by TCRdb is unverifiable without DNA. CDR3 length: 15 amino acids. Germline V gives CDR1 KGHDR, CDR2 SFDVKD. The chain's CDR3 is CATSDADRPTDTQYF.